This TCR beta chain was recorded in a study of regulatory T cells in long-lasting Graves disease listed by TCRdb under 2021. As for the study more broadly: Persistent Graves' disease was defined as antithyroid drug treatment for over 5 years with persistently positive TSH receptor autoantibodies. A total of 33 samples underwent TCR sequencing, from about 13 patients with persistent Graves' disease and 20 patients with newly diagnosed Graves' disease. Antithyroid drugs had been taken for ten to twelve years on average by persistent Graves' disease patients in the clinical cohort. The study took place in China and was registered as a clinical trial. Persistent Graves' disease patients were compared with newly diagnosed Graves' disease patients by peripheral blood TCR sequencing and RNA sequencing.

Reading the label with the study, this specimen's time point is: persistent/refractory GD, antithyroid drugs over 5 years with positive TRAb. For both TCR sequencing and RNA sequencing, RNA was extracted from PBMCs using TRIzol. Graves' disease was diagnosed according to American Thyroid Association guidelines. Patients for the study were recruited at an endocrinology department in Xi'an, China. Each patient gave around 9 milliliters of peripheral blood, collected in an EDTA anticoagulant tube. PBMCs were isolated by Ficoll Paque Plus density gradient separation without further T cell sorting. An Agilent 2100 Bioanalyzer and agarose gel were used to assess RNA quality, and a NanoDrop 2000 was used to measure RNA concentration. A distance of 19 bases separates the germline ends of V and J, which lose 9 bases and 5 bases respectively. Spanning cysteine to phenylalanine, the CDR3 consists of 15 amino acids. The CDR3 DNA has 45 bases and is translated from base 1. Via the germline V gene (reference sequence), CDR1 is SEHNR and CDR2 FQNEAQ.

Paper-wide results and their limitations: Because the primary lesion, thyroid tissue, could not be accessed, the study looked at peripheral blood alone. Compared with newly diagnosed patients, persistent Graves' disease patients had lower TCR Shannon entropy and fewer highly expanded clones, which suggests clonal expansion. Patients with persistent disease shared more public clonotypes (approximately 2,500) than newly diagnosed patients did (966). The authors acknowledged the small sample size as a limitation that may reduce accuracy. Persistent disease showed preferential use of TRBV28, TRBJ1-2 and TRBJ2-5, whereas newly diagnosed disease favored TRBV20-1 and TRBJ2-1. Sequencing and analysis were restricted to the TCR beta chain.

The library was prepared using multiplex PCR. Instrument on record: Illumina HiSeq 4000. TCR beta libraries were built with iRepertoire HTBI primers and Arm-PCR amplification of CDR3 regions. PCR products were gel purified before sequencing. The published analysis was carried out like this. Across samples, about 63 TRBV and approximately 15 TRBJ segments were identified and used for gene usage analysis of CDR3 amino acid clonotypes. COPE and FqMerger were used to merge the filtered high-quality paired reads into contigs. BLAST was used to align contigs to the IMGT TRBV, TRBD and TRBJ reference genes, and CDR3 was defined following IMGT. Any clonotype with a frequency above 0.1% was counted as a highly expanded clone. Shannon entropy was used to measure repertoire diversity, and the Gini coefficient was used to measure V-J evenness. Clonotypes shared by more than one individual were considered public. TCRdb itself trimmed the public reads at Q25 with fastp, ran MiXCR and retained productive beta chains. Rows matching on CDR3 protein sequence are summarized as one entry with the most common DNA and genes. Clone size and V and J calls follow TCRdb, not the original study. For this sample there are 420,000 or so distinct CDR3 sequences; about 25% appear just once. Roughly 28% of the sample is in the top ten clones.

About this clonotype itself: No cognate antigen has been identified for it. The sample holds no much larger clone one base away, and base qualities are not on file.

Source: peripheral blood mononuclear cells (PBMCs), taken when the disease was refractory, from a patient treated with antithyroid drugs. The chain couples TRBV7-9 to TRBJ2-2, and the D gene may be TRBD2, 6 bases matching. This sequence was found in a female donor with Graves disease. The CDR3 loop reads CASSSGGRFTGELFF. Read as DNA, the sequence is TGTGCCAGTTCGAGTGGAGGGAGGTTTACCGGGGAGCTGTTTTTT. The CDR3, completed at both ends by the reference TRBV7-9 and TRBJ2-2 genes, gives the full variable domain DTGVSQNPRHKITKRGQNVTFRCDPISEHNRLYWYRQTLGQGPEFLTYFQNEAQLEKSRLLSDRFSAERPKGSFSTLEIQRTEQGDSAMYLCASSSGGRFTGELFFGEGSRLTVL.